These T cell receptor beta chains were read from a single sample in a study of CD8 T cells in Susac syndrome. TCRdb reprocessed the immunoSEQ multiplex PCR reads via MiXCR and lists one record per CDR3 protein. The table includes about 94,000 distinct CDR3 sequences, just under 95% detected once. Sequenced input: CD4+ T cells from PBMCs. The origin of the receptors is a human donor with Susac syndrome. The CDR3 runs from the conserved cysteine through the conserved F or W. D genes are given only for firm matches. Expanded clones get a size class; other rows say once, few or many, or leave the size out.

TRBV10-3	.	.	12	TRBJ2-3	CAISPTGDTQYF	TGTGCCATCAGCCCGACTGGAGATACGCAGTATTTT
TRBV30	TRBD1	.	14	TRBJ1-6	CACGQGASNSPLHF	TGTGCCTGTGGACAGGGGGCGAGTAATTCACCCCTCCACTTT
TRBV7-2	.	.	17	TRBJ2-2	CASSFPQSNPFSGELFF	TGTGCCAGCAGCTTCCCACAGTCAAATCCGTTTAGCGGGGAGCTGTTTTTT
TRBV20-1	.	.	11	TRBJ1-1	CSALRTTEAFF	TGCAGTGCTCTAAGAACCACTGAAGCTTTCTTT
TRBV29-1	.	.	12	TRBJ1-2	CSVAPGGYGYTF	TGCAGCGTTGCCCCCGGGGGGTATGGCTACACCTTC
TRBV28	.	.	10	TRBJ2-3	CASGSSAQYF	TGTGCCAGTGGGTCGTCGGCGCAGTATTTT
TRBV30	.	.	12	TRBJ2-7	CAWSYRGYEQYF	TGTGCCTGGAGTTACCGGGGCTACGAGCAGTACTTC
TRBV25-1	.	.	15	TRBJ1-2	CASSDAASVVTQFFF	TGTGCCAGCAGTGACGCAGCCTCGGTTGTTACCCAGTTCTTCTTC
TRBV4-3	.	.	15	TRBJ1-6	CASSQSYRDNSPLHF	TGCGCCAGCAGCCAATCGTACAGGGATAATTCACCCCTCCACTTT
TRBV20-1	.	.	13	TRBJ2-7	CSANFLQSYEQYF	TGCAGTGCTAACTTTCTACAGTCCTACGAGCAGTACTTC
TRBV30	TRBD1	.	12	TRBJ2-7	CAGDRGAEEQYF	TGTGCCGGAGACAGGGGGGCGGAGGAGCAGTACTTC
TRBV21-1	.	.	13	TRBJ1-1	CASSQGSSTEAFF	TGTGCCAGCAGCCAGGGAAGCAGCACTGAAGCTTTCTTT
TRBV20-1	.	.	14	TRBJ1-3	CSAINRVSGNTIYF	TGCAGTGCTATTAACAGGGTTTCAGGAAACACCATATATTTT
TRBV5-1	TRBD1	once	14	TRBJ2-5	CASSLEQGWKTQYF	TGCGCCAGCAGCTTGGAACAGGGGTGGAAGACCCAGTACTTC
TRBV24-1	TRBD2	.	17	TRBJ2-1	CATSERRGLAGGSEQFF	TGTGCCACCAGTGAACGCCGGGGACTAGCGGGGGGGAGTGAGCAGTTCTTC
TRBV6-1	TRBD2	.	18	TRBJ2-3	CASTPGGLAGGHGDTQYF	TGTGCCAGCACTCCCGGGGGCCTAGCGGGGGGGCACGGAGATACGCAGTATTTT
TRBV20-1	TRBD2	.	15	TRBJ2-3	CSASGLAGVSDTQYF	TGCAGTGCTAGTGGTCTGGCGGGGGTTTCAGATACGCAGTATTTT
TRBV10-3	.	.	14	TRBJ2-1	CAISDLSSANEQFF	TGTGCCATCAGTGATCTCTCAAGCGCCAATGAGCAGTTCTTC
TRBV20-1	TRBD2	.	14	TRBJ2-5	CSARATSGVKTQYF	TGCAGTGCTAGAGCAACTAGCGGGGTAAAGACCCAGTACTTC
TRBV12-3/TRBV12-4	TRBD1	.	14	TRBJ2-4	CASTQDRVGNIQYF	TGTGCCAGCACCCAGGACAGGGTTGGAAACATTCAGTACTTC
TRBV5-1	.	.	14	TRBJ2-1	CASSFLALDNEQFF	TGCGCCAGCAGCTTCCTAGCGCTGGACAATGAGCAGTTCTTC
TRBV4-1	TRBD1	.	13	TRBJ2-5	CASSLGTVETQYF	TGCGCCAGCAGCCTCGGGACAGTGGAGACCCAGTACTTC
TRBV2	TRBD2	.	15	TRBJ2-5	CASSGTSGYQETQYF	TGTGCCAGCAGTGGGACTAGCGGGTACCAAGAGACCCAGTACTTC
TRBV7-9	.	.	13	TRBJ1-6	CASSLQQGSPLHF	TGTGCCAGCAGCTTACAGCAGGGTTCACCCCTCCACTTT
TRBV7-9	.	.	14	TRBJ2-7	CASSLARGYHEQYF	TGTGCCAGCAGCTTAGCCAGGGGTTACCACGAGCAGTACTTC
TRBV9	.	.	17	TRBJ2-2	CASSVVGGGPNTGELFF	TGTGCCAGCAGCGTAGTAGGAGGGGGGCCAAACACCGGGGAGCTGTTTTTT
TRBV7-6	TRBD1	.	17	TRBJ2-2	CASSPFSGTGISGELFF	TGTGCCAGCAGCCCCTTCTCCGGGACAGGGATTTCGGGGGAGCTGTTTTTT
TRBV14	.	.	14	TRBJ2-7	CASSQDYATYEQYF	TGTGCCAGCAGCCAAGATTACGCGACCTACGAGCAGTACTTC
TRBV5-1	.	.	14	TRBJ1-2	CASSLEGMGRGYTF	TGCGCCAGCAGCTTGGAGGGGATGGGACGTGGCTACACCTTC
TRBV2	.	.	13	TRBJ1-6	CASSGDGNSPLHF	TGTGCCAGCAGTGGAGACGGAAATTCACCCCTCCACTTT
TRBV3-1	.	.	14	TRBJ1-1	CASSQSWDNTEAFF	TGTGCCAGCAGCCAATCCTGGGATAACACTGAAGCTTTCTTT
TRBV19	.	.	14	TRBJ1-2	CASSIAATNYGYTF	TGTGCCAGTAGTATAGCTGCAACGAACTATGGCTACACCTTC
TRBV5-1	.	.	17	TRBJ2-6	CASSLTGSYSGANVLTF	TGCGCCAGCAGCTTGACCGGGAGTTACTCTGGGGCCAACGTCCTGACTTTC
TRBV20-1	.	.	15	TRBJ1-1	CSASYPDRDNTEAFF	TGCAGTGCCTCATATCCGGACAGAGACAACACTGAAGCTTTCTTT
TRBV3-1	.	.	13	TRBJ2-5	CASSHERQETQYF	TGTGCCAGCAGCCACGAGAGGCAAGAGACCCAGTACTTC
TRBV20-1	TRBD2	.	15	TRBJ2-1	CSTQPLAGAHNEQFF	TGCAGTACCCAGCCTCTAGCGGGGGCACACAATGAGCAGTTCTTC
TRBV24-1	.	.	12	TRBJ1-5	CATAEGNQPQHF	TGTGCCACCGCCGAGGGAAATCAGCCCCAGCATTTT
TRBV6-2/TRBV6-3	.	.	14	TRBJ1-2	CASTYSGPNYGYTF	TGTGCCAGCACCTACTCAGGACCTAACTATGGCTACACCTTC
TRBV11-2	.	.	14	TRBJ1-2	CASSINRVFDGYTF	TGTGCCAGCAGCATAAACAGGGTGTTCGATGGCTACACCTTC
TRBV20-1	.	once	15	TRBJ2-5	CSASGDLALQETQYF	TGCAGTGCTAGCGGTGATCTCGCCCTACAAGAGACCCAGTACTTC
TRBV5-1	.	.	15	TRBJ1-4	CASSFGSGTYEKLFF	TGCGCCAGCAGCTTCGGGTCCGGGACATATGAAAAACTGTTTTTT
TRBV28	TRBD1	.	17	TRBJ2-1	CASSPYRGLINYNEQFF	TGTGCCAGCAGTCCATACAGGGGGCTAATAAACTACAATGAGCAGTTCTTC
TRBV4-3	TRBD2	.	16	TRBJ2-1	CASSRELAGGGNEQFF	TGCGCCAGCAGCCGGGAACTAGCGGGGGGGGGTAATGAGCAGTTCTTC
TRBV28	.	.	15	TRBJ1-5	CASRKGLISNQPQHF	TGTGCCAGCAGAAAGGGGCTGATTAGCAATCAGCCCCAGCATTTT
TRBV30	.	.	10	TRBJ1-1	CAWSGPEAFF	TGTGCCTGGAGCGGGCCTGAAGCTTTCTTT
TRBV19	TRBD1	.	15	TRBJ2-3	CASSETGDRGDTQYF	TGTGCCAGTAGCGAAACCGGGGACAGGGGTGATACGCAGTATTTT
TRBV14	.	.	13	TRBJ2-7	CASSFGGGYEQYF	TGTGCCAGCAGCTTTGGGGGAGGCTACGAGCAGTACTTC
TRBV27	TRBD1	.	15	TRBJ1-5	CASSSRQGETQPQHF	TGTGCCAGCAGTTCGCGACAGGGAGAAACTCAGCCCCAGCATTTT
TRBV4-1	.	.	15	TRBJ2-7	CASSQRTDFSYEQYF	TGCGCCAGCAGCCAGAGGACAGACTTCTCCTACGAGCAGTACTTC
TRBV7-9	TRBD2	.	14	TRBJ2-4	CAIHSGVSKNIQYF	TGTGCCATCCATAGCGGGGTCTCCAAAAACATTCAGTACTTC
TRBV27	TRBD2	.	15	TRBJ2-1	CASSLSRGGYNEQFF	TGTGCCAGCAGTTTATCACGGGGGGGCTACAATGAGCAGTTCTTC
TRBV25-1	.	.	14	TRBJ2-7	CASSGLAGSYEQYF	TGTGCCAGCAGTGGATTGGCAGGTTCCTACGAGCAGTACTTC
TRBV12-3/TRBV12-4	TRBD1	.	13	TRBJ2-5	CASSLTGAETQYF	TGTGCCAGCAGTTTGACAGGGGCAGAGACCCAGTACTTC
TRBV7-9	.	.	15	TRBJ2-7	CASTEYQGSSYEQYF	TGTGCCAGCACCGAATATCAGGGAAGCTCCTACGAGCAGTACTTC